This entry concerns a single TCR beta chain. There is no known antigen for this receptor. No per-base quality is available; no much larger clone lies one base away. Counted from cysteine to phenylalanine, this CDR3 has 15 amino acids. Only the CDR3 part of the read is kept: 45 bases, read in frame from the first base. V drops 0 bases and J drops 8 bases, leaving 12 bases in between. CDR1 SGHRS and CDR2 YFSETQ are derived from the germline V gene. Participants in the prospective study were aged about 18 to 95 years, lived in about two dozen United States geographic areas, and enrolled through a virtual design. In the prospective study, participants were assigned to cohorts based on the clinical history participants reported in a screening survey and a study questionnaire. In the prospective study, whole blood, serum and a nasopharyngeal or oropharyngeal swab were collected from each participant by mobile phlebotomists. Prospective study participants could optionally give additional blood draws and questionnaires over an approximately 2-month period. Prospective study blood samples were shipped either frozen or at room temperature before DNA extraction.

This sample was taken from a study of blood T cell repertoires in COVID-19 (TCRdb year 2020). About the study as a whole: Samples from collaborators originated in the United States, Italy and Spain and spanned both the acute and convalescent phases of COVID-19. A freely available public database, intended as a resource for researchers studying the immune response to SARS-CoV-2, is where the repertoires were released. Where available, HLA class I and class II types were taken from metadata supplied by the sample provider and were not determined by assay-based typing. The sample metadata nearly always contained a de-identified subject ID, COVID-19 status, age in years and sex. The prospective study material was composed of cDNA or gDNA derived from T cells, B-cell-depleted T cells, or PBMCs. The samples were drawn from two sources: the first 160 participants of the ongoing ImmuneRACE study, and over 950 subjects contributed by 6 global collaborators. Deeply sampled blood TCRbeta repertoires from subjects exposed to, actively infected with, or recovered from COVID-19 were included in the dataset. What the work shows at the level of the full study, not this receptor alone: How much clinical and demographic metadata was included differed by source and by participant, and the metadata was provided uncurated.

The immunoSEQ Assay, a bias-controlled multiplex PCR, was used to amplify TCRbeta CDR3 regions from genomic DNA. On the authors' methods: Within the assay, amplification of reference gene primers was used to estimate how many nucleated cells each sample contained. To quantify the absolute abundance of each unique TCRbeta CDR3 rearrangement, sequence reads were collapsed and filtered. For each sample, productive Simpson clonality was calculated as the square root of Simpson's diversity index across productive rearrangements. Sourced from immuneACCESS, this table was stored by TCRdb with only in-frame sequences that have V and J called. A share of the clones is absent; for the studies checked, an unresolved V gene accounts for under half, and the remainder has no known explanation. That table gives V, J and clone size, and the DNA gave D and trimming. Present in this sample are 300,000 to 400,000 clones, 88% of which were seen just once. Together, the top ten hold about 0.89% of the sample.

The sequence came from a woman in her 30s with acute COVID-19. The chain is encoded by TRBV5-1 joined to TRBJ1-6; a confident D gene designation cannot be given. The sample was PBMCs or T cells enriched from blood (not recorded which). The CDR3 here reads CASSLGHTFDSPLHF. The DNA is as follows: TGCGCCAGCAGCTTGGGACACACTTTTGATTCACCCCTCCACTTT. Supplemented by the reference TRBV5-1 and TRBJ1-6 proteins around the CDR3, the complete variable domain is KAGVTQTPRYLIKTRGQQVTLSCSPISGHRSVSWYQQTPGQGLQFLFEYFSETQRNKGNFPGRFSGRQFSNSRSEMNVSTLELGDSALYLCASSLGHTFDSPLHFGNGTRLTVT.